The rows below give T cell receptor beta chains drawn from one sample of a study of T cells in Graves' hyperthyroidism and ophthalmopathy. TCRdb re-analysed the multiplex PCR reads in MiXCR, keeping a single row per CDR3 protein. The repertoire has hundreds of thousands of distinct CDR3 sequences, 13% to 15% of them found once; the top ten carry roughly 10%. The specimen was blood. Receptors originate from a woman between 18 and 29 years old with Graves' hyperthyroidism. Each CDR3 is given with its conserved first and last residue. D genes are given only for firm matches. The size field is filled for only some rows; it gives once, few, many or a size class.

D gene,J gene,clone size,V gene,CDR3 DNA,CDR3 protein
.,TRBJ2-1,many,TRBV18,TGTGCCAGCTCACCCCCACTAGCCTCTAGTCCTAACTACAATGAGCAGTTCTTC,CASSPPLASSPNYNEQFF
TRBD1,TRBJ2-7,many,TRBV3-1,TGTGCCAGCAGCCAAGGCGGTATCCGGGACAGGGTATACGAGCAGTACTTC,CASSQGGIRDRVYEQYF
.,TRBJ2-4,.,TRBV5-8,TGTGCCAGCAGCCACGTTCGGGTGTCCAAAAACATTCAGTACTTC,CASSHVRVSKNIQYF
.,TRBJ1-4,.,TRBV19,TGTGCCAGTACCACAGTTACAGTTGAAAAACTGTTTTTT,CASTTVTVEKLFF
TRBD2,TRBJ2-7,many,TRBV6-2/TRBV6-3,TGTGCCAGCAGCACCCGCCCTGGACTAGCGGGAGGGAGGTACGAGCAGTACTTC,CASSTRPGLAGGRYEQYF
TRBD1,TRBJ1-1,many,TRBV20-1,TGCAGTGCCCTCCCGGGACAGGGAGGGACGAGGAACACTGAAGCTTTCTTT,CSALPGQGGTRNTEAFF
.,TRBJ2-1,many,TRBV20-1,TGCAGTGCTAGAGATTTCGAGGATTGGGGAGTTAGCTACAATGAGCAGTTCTTC,CSARDFEDWGVSYNEQFF
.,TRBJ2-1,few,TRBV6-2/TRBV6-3,TGTGCCAGCAGTTACAGGGTAGCTATTATGGGTTGGAATGAGCAGTTCTTC,CASSYRVAIMGWNEQFF
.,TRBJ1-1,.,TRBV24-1,TGTGCCACCCGCGGGGGGGGCCAAGCTTTCTTT,CATRGGGQAFF
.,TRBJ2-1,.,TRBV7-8,TGTGCCAGCAGCTTTCTCATCGGCGGGAAGGACAATGAGCAGTTCTTC,CASSFLIGGKDNEQFF
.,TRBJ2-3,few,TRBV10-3,TGTGCCATCAGTGAGTCCGGCTCAGATACGCAGTATTTT,CAISESGSDTQYF
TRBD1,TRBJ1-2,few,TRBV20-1,TGCAGTGCCCGCGGGGGAGGACAGGGAGACTATGGCTACACCTTC,CSARGGGQGDYGYTF
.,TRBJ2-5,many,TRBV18,TGTGCCAGCTCACCTGGCAACGGTGCCCAGTACTTC,CASSPGNGAQYF
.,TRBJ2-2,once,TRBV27,TGTGCCAGCAGTCCCCCCTCGAACACCGGGGAGCTGTTTTTT,CASSPPSNTGELFF
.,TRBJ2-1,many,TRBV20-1,TGCAGTACGAGGCTAGCGAGATACAATGAGCAGTTCTTC,CSTRLARYNEQFF
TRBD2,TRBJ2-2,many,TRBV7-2,TGTGCCAGCAGCTTAACCGGACTAGCGGGAGCCGGGGAGCTGTTTTTT,CASSLTGLAGAGELFF
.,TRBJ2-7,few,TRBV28,TGTGCCAGCATAGGCAGGGAGGTCTCCTACGAGCAGTACTTC,CASIGREVSYEQYF
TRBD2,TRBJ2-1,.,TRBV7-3,TGTGCCAGCAGCCCTCAGGGAGGGCCTTTTTCCTACAATGAGCAGTTCTTC,CASSPQGGPFSYNEQFF
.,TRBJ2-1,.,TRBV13,TGTGCCAGCAGCTCGGGACAAAAAGCTTACAATGAGCAGTCCTTC,CASSSGQKAYNEQSF
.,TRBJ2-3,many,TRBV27,TGTGCCAGCAGCTGGGGGTTCACTAGCACAGATACGCAGTATTTT,CASSWGFTSTDTQYF
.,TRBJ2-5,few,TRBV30,TGTGCCTGGAGTCCCACCCTGGCAGGGGAGTACTTC,CAWSPTLAGEYF
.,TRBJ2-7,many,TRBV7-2,TGTGCCAGCAGCTTATATTCCCACGAGCAGTACTTC,CASSLYSHEQYF
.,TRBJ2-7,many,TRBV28,TGTGCCAGCAGTTTCCCCGCCCGGACGGTGCAGTACTTC,CASSFPARTVQYF
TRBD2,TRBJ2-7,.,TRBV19,TGTGCCAGTAGTATGGAAGGTAGCGGGGGGCACTACGAGCAGTACTTC,CASSMEGSGGHYEQYF
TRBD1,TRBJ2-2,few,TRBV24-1,TGTGCCACCAGTCGTACAGGGGCCGGGGAGCTGTTTTTT,CATSRTGAGELFF
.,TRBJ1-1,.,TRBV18,TGTGCCAGCTCACCAAACAGCTCACCAATGGCTTCTGGACGGTTCATGAACACTGAAGCTTTCTTT,CASSPNSSPMASGRFMNTEAFF
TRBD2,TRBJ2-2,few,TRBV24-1,TGTGCCACCAGTGCAGGCGGGAGGGTCACCGGGGAGCTGTTTTTT,CATSAGGRVTGELFF
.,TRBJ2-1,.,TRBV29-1,TGCAGCGTTGCTACTAGGCTCGGAGATGAGCAGTTCTTC,CSVATRLGDEQFF
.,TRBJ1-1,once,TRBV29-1,TGCAGCGTCGAAAGGGCCTCCGGGGATTCGAGCACTGAAGCTTTCTTT,CSVERASGDSSTEAFF
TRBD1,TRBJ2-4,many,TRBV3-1,TGTGCCAGCAGCCAAGGGACAGGGGAAAACATTCAGTACTTC,CASSQGTGENIQYF
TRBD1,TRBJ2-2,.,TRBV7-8,TGTGCCAGCAGCTTAAGTGTCAGGGGGACCACCGGGGAGCTGTTTTTT,CASSLSVRGTTGELFF
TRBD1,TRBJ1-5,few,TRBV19,TGTGCCAGTACCATATCGGGTGTTGGCAGGGGGACCAATCAGCCCCAGCATTTT,CASTISGVGRGTNQPQHF
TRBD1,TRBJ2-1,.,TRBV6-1,TGTGCCAGCAGCCGGGACAGGGGCAATGAGCAGTTCTTC,CASSRDRGNEQFF
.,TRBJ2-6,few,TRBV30,TGTGCCTGGAGTCGTAGTAACTCTGGGGCCAACGTCCTGACTTTC,CAWSRSNSGANVLTF
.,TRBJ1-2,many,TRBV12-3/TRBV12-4,TGTGCCAGCAGTTTAATCCTGGAATATGGCTACACCTTC,CASSLILEYGYTF
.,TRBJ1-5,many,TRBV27,TGTGCCAGCAGTTTATCAGATAGCAATCAGCCCCAGCATTTT,CASSLSDSNQPQHF
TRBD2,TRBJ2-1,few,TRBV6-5,TGTGCCAGCAGTTACGCTCCTCTAGCGGGACTTGGCAATGAGCAGTTCTTC,CASSYAPLAGLGNEQFF
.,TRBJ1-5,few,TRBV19,TGTGCCAGTAGTGTGAGATTGGAACTGATGGGGCAGCCCCAGCATTTT,CASSVRLELMGQPQHF
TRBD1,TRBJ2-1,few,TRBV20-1,TGCAGTGCTAGGGGGACAGGGATTGAGCAGTTCTTC,CSARGTGIEQFF
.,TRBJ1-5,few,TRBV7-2,TGTGCCAGCAGCTTAGAGTGGACCACGGATAGCAATCAGCCCCAGCATTTT,CASSLEWTTDSNQPQHF
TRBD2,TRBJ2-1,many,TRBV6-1,TGTGCCAGCAGTGCGGGACTAGCAGAATACAATGAGCAGTTCTTC,CASSAGLAEYNEQFF
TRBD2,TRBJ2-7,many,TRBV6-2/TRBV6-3,TGTGCCAGCAGTTACTCATATGGACTAGCGGGATGGTCCTACGAGCAGTACTTC,CASSYSYGLAGWSYEQYF
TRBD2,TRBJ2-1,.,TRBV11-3,TGTGCCGGCAGCTTAGAGTTGGCGGGAGGGCATGAGCAGTTCTTC,CAGSLELAGGHEQFF
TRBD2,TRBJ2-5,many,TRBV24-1,TGTGCCACCAGCGACCTACTAGCGGGAGCCCCCGAGACCCAGTACTTC,CATSDLLAGAPETQYF
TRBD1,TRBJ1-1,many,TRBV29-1,TGCAGCGTGGGACAGCTGAACACTGAAGCTTTCTTT,CSVGQLNTEAFF
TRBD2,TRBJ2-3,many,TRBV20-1,TGCAGTGCATCGCTCCGCCGGGGGGGGAGCACAGATACGCAGTATTTT,CSASLRRGGSTDTQYF
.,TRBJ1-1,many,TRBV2,TGTGCCAGCAGGTCGACGGGGAACACTGAAGCTTTCTTT,CASRSTGNTEAFF
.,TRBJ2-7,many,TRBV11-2,TGTGCCAGCACGTCGGTTGAGGGAGAGGTTTACGAGCAGTACTTC,CASTSVEGEVYEQYF